This TCR beta chain came from a study of T cells in Graves' hyperthyroidism and ophthalmopathy. Study-wide points: Most thyroid clonotypes expanded above 0.001 appeared in blood too.

Trimming stripped 5 bases from V and 0 bases from J, with 12 bases between. Germline values: CDR1 MDHEN, CDR2 SYDVKM. The CDR3 is 15 amino acids. The investigators amplified TCR beta CDR3 regions from RNA transcripts. First-round RT-PCR of the TCR CDR3 relied on the HTBI primer set. TCRdb reanalysed the multiplex PCR reads using MiXCR and keeps one entry per CDR3 protein. The sample yields roughly 300,000 distinct CDR3 sequences, around 23% seen once. There are many counts of this clonotype. Its antigen remains unidentified. It was considered stable Graves' hyperthyroidism when ophthalmopathy did not progress within 18 months. Thyroid ultrasound and orbital computed tomography, with clinical symptoms and serum thyroxine and TRAb, informed diagnoses.

The sequenced sample consisted of blood. This rearrangement joins TRBV28 to TRBJ2-3; TRBD2 might be the D (5 bases). This sequence originates from a woman between 45 and 60 years old with Graves' hyperthyroidism. This chain's CDR3 is CASSPHRGSTDTQYF. The CDR3 DNA sequence: TGTGCCAGCAGTCCCCACCGGGGTAGCACAGATACGCAGTATTTT. Based on the CDR3 plus reference TRBV28 and TRBJ2-3, the full variable domain is DVKVTQSSRYLVKRTGEKVFLECVQDMDHENMFWYRQDPGLGLRLIYFSYDVKMKEKGDIPEGYSVSREKKERFSLILESASTNQTSMYLCASSPHRGSTDTQYFGPGTRLTVL.